The 11 T cell receptor beta chains below were found in one sample sequenced in a study of OX40 agonist ivuxolimab in advanced cancers. Method: immunoSEQ multiplex PCR; TCRdb's copy keeps in-frame clones and lacks some. This repertoire shows 10,000 to 15,000 clones, 84% found once; its top ten account for about 24%. The sequencing used CD4+ or CD8+ T cells sorted from blood, collected in a trial of the OX40 agonist ivuxolimab. The receptors were gathered from an adult with an advanced solid tumor such as melanoma, head and neck, liver or kidney cancer.

This clone is judged medium-sized. V is TRBV21-1 and J is TRBJ2-7; TRBD2 is taken as the D call from the table, unchecked against the DNA. TRBV21-1 is given as a pseudogene. There are 20 residues in the CDR3. The CDR3 loop is CASSSPKELLAGGEVYEQYF. DNA for the CDR3: TGTGCCAGCAGCTCACCAAAGGAATTACTAGCGGGAGGAGAGGTCTACGAGCAGTACTTC.

This clone was observed a single time. The chain carries TRBV9 and TRBJ2-2; D is unresolved. CDR3 length: 15 residues. Trimming took off 0 bases at V and 0 bases at J, with 6 bases between the two ends. Germline CDR1 and CDR2: SGDLS and YYNGEE. CDR3 bases: TGTGCCAGCAGCGTAGGCTGGACGAACACCGGGGAGCTGTTTTTT. Residues: CASSVGWTNTGELFF.

V usage is TRBV10-3 and J usage is TRBJ2-7; no firm D call. Trimming stripped 1 base from V and 3 bases from J, with 16 bases between. Germline-derived CDR1 and CDR2 are ENHRY and SYGVKD. This CDR3 comprises 16 residues. CDR3 coding DNA: TGTGCCATCAGTGAGTTCGACGGGCCTCGTGGCTACGAGCAGTACTTC. Protein product: CAISEFDGPRGYEQYF.

The chain couples TRBV11-3 to TRBJ1-1; TRBD1 agrees at 8 bases. There are 17 residues in the CDR3. The ends lost 1 base at V and 2 bases at J; junction bases unmatched: 9. Germline assignment: CDR1 SGHNT and CDR2 YENEEA. The CDR3 sequence: CASSLVPGTGPNTEAFF. The DNA of the CDR3 is TGTGCCAGCAGCTTAGTACCCGGGACAGGCCCTAACACTGAAGCTTTCTTT.

J is TRBJ2-1 and V is TRBV4-1; D is unresolved. CDR3 size: 15 residues. The germline V gene encodes CDR1 MGHRA and CDR2 YSYEKL. The V end was cut by 8 bases, the J end by 3 bases, with 17 bases between. This CDR3 is CASQGLTRNYNEQFF. The CDR3 nucleotides read TGCGCCAGCCAAGGTCTAACTCGGAACTACAATGAGCAGTTCTTC.

The J gene is TRBJ2-7, the V gene TRBV6-1, with 7 bases that match TRBD1. The CDR3 length is 16 residues. V gave up 0 bases and J gave up 0 bases; unmatched junction bases: 5. Germline CDR1 reads MNHNS; CDR2 reads SASEGT. CDR3 sequence reads: CASSEALWDSSYEQYF. DNA of the CDR3: TGTGCCAGCAGTGAAGCGCTTTGGGACAGCTCCTACGAGCAGTACTTC.

This clone has just one count. The chain combines TRBV28 with TRBJ2-7, with D possibly TRBD2 on 6 matching bases. The CDR3 runs 14 residues. Germline lookup yields CDR1 MDHEN and CDR2 SYDVKM. V lost 3 bases and J lost 3, with 12 bases in between. The CDR3 here is CASSFLREDYEQYF. DNA for the CDR3: TGTGCCAGCAGTTTTTTGCGGGAAGACTACGAGCAGTACTTC.

This clone showed up just once. J is TRBJ2-3 and V is TRBV9; 8 bases map to TRBD2. Germline values: CDR1 SGDLS, CDR2 YYNGEE. The CDR3 is 23 amino acids. V gave up 3 bases and J gave up 0 bases; unmatched junction bases: 27. CDR3 nucleotides: TGTGCCAGCAGCGGTCCATCTTTAGCAGAGCCCGAGAGCGGGAGCACTAGCACAGATACGCAGTATTTT. It codes for CASSGPSLAEPESGSTSTDTQYF.

J is TRBJ1-2 and V is TRBV19; tentative D call: TRBD1 (5 bases). This CDR3 region has 13 residues. Germline values: CDR1 LNHDA, CDR2 SQIVND (reference sequence). Trimming removed 5 bases from V and 4 bases from J, with 11 bases in between. The CDR3 DNA reads as TGTGCCAGTAGTCAGACAGAGGTCTATGGCTACACCTTC. This translates into CASSQTEVYGYTF.

This CDR3 is CASSFWGEGRNTEAFF. The DNA for the CDR3 is TGTGCCAGCTCCTTCTGGGGGGAGGGGAGGAACACTGAAGCTTTCTTT. The chain is built from TRBV27 and TRBJ1-1; D might be TRBD1 (5 bases). This CDR3 has 16 residues. Germline values: CDR1 MNHEY, CDR2 SMNVEV (reference sequence). The V end lost 8 bases, the J end lost 1 base, and 20 bases lay between the germline ends.

The chain combines TRBV28 with TRBJ2-5; 9 bases agree with TRBD2. This CDR3 has 15 residues. V was clipped by 3 bases and J by 4 bases; unmatched bases: 6. Germline assignment: CDR1 MDHEN and CDR2 SYDVKM. CDR3 coding DNA: TGTGCCAGCAGTTTTTATGCGGGAGGGGCAGAGACCCAGTACTTC. Translating gives CASSFYAGGAETQYF.